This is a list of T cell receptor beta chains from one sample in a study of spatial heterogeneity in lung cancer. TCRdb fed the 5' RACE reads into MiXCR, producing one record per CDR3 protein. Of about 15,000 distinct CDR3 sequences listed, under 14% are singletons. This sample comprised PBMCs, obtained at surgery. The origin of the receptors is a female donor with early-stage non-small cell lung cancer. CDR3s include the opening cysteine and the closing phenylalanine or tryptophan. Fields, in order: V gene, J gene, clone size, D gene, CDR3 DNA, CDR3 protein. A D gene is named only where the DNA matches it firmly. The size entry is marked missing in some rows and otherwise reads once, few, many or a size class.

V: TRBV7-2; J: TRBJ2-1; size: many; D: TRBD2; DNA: TGTGCCAGCAGCTTAGGGACTAGCGGGGCCAACAATGAGCAGTTCTTC; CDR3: CASSLGTSGANNEQFF
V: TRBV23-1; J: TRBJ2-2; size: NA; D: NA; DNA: TGCGCCAGCAGTCCCCACCTGGGAGATTTGAACACCGGGGAGCTGTTTTTT; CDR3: CASSPHLGDLNTGELFF
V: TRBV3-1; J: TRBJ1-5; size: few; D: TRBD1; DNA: TGTGCCAGCAGCCAAGCCTGGACAGGGAAAATTCCTAGGGATCAGCCCCAGCATTTT; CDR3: CASSQAWTGKIPRDQPQHF
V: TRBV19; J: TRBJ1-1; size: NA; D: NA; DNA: TGTGCCAGTAGTATAGAGAGGAGGGCGGACACTGAAGCTTTCTTT; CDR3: CASSIERRADTEAFF
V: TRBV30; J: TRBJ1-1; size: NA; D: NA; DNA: TGTGCCGGCGTCGACGGTGAAGCTTTCTTT; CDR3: CAGVDGEAFF
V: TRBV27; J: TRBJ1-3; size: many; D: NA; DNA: TGTGCCAGCAGCTACAAAGGTTCGCTCTCTGGAAACACCATATATTTT; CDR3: CASSYKGSLSGNTIYF
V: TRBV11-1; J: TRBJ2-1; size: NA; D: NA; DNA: TGTGCCAGCAGCTTAGCGGGGGGTGACAATGAGCAGTTCTTC; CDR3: CASSLAGGDNEQFF
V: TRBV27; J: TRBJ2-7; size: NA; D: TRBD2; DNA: TGTGCCAGCAGTTTACGGGGGGGCCCCTACGAGCAGTACTTC; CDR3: CASSLRGGPYEQYF
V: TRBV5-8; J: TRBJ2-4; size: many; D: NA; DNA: TGTGCCAGCAGCTGGGGGGGGCCCATAGCCAAAAACATTCAGTACTTC; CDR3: CASSWGGPIAKNIQYF
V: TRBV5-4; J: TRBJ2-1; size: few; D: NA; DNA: TGTGCCAGCAGCTTGGCCGGGAGCAATGAGCAGTTCTTC; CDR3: CASSLAGSNEQFF
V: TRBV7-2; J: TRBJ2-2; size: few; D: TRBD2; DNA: TGTGCCAGCAGCTTAGACCCCAGAACTAGCGGGGGGTCTTACACCGGGGAGCTGTTTTTT; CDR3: CASSLDPRTSGGSYTGELFF
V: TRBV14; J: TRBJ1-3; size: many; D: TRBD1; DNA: TGTGCCAGCAGCCCGGGACAGGGGCTGGCTGAAAACACCATATATTTT; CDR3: CASSPGQGLAENTIYF
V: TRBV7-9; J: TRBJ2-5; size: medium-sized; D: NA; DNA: TGTGCCAGCAGCCGCGGGACGGCGCAAGAGACCCAGTACTTC; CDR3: CASSRGTAQETQYF
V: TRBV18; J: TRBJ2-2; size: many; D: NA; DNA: TGTGCCAGCTCAACTAGCCGTCCGGGCACCGGGGAGCTGTTTTTT; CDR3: CASSTSRPGTGELFF
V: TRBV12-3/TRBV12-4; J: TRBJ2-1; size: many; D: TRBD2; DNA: TGTGCCAGCAGTTCCTCCGGGGGGGCCTCCTACAATGAGCAGTTCTTC; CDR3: CASSSSGGASYNEQFF
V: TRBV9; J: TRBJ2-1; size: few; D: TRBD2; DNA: TGTGCCAGCAGCGTAGGGGGGACTAGCGGGGCCGCCTACAATGAGCAGTTCTTC; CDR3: CASSVGGTSGAAYNEQFF
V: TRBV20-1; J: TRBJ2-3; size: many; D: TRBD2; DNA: TGCAGTGCTAAGACTAGCGGACGCACAGATACGCAGTATTTT; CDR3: CSAKTSGRTDTQYF
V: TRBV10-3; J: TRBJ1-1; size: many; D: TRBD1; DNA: TGTGCCATCAGTGAGTCGTTGGGTCAGGGGGCTAACACTGAAGCTTTCTTT; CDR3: CAISESLGQGANTEAFF
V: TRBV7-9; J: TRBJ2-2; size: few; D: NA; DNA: TGTGCCAGCAGCCAGGGACCGGCCTTCACCGGGGAGCTGTTTTTT; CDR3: CASSQGPAFTGELFF
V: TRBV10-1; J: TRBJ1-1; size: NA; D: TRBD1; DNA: TGCGCCAGCAGACCGACAGGGTCGAACACTGAAGCTTTCTTT; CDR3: CASRPTGSNTEAFF
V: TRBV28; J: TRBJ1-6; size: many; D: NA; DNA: TGTGCCAGCAGACACCAAAGCTCCTATAATTCACCCCTCCACTTT; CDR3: CASRHQSSYNSPLHF
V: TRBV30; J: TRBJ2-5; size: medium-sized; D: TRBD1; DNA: TGTGCCTGGAGCGTCGGGACAGGGGGAGAGACCCAGTACTTC; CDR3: CAWSVGTGGETQYF
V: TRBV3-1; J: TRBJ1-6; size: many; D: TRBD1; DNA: TGTGCCAGCAGCCAAGGGACAGGGGTTAATTCACCCCTCCACTTT; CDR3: CASSQGTGVNSPLHF
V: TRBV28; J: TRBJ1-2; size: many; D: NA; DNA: TGTGCCAGCAGCACGTTTACCAACTATGGCTACACCTTC; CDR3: CASSTFTNYGYTF
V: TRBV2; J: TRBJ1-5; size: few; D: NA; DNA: TGTGCCAGCAGTGTCGACGGAAAAAATCAGCCCCAGCATTTT; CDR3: CASSVDGKNQPQHF
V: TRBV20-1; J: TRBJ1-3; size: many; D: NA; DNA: TGCAGTGCAAAGGTTCCCTCTGGAAACACCATATATTTT; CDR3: CSAKVPSGNTIYF
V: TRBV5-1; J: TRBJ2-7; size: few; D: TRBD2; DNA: TGCGCCAGCAGCTTCGGGACTAGCGACTACGAGCAGTACTTC; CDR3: CASSFGTSDYEQYF
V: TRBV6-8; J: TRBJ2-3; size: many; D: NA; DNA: TGTGCCAGCGATGCTGTGGGGGGCAACACAGATACGCAGTATTTT; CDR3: CASDAVGGNTDTQYF
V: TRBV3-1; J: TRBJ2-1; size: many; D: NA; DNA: TGTGCCAGCAGCCTGCTGGTACAAGAGCAGTTCTTC; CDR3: CASSLLVQEQFF
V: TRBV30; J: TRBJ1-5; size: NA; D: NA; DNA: TGTGCTTTCTACGACGGCAATCAGCCCCAGCATTTT; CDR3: CAFYDGNQPQHF
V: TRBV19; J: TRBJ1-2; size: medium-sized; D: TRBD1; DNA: TGTGCCACCGGGACAGCCTCGAATAACTATGGCTACACCTTC; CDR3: CATGTASNNYGYTF
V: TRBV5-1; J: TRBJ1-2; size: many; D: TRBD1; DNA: TGCGCCAGCAGAGATGGCACAGGGGGCAGAAACTATGGCTACACCTTC; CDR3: CASRDGTGGRNYGYTF
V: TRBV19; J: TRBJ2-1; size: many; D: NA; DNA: TGTGCCACCGCCAACTTAAGAGGCAATGAGCAGTTCTTC; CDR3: CATANLRGNEQFF
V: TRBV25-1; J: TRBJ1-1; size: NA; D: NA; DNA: TGTGCCAGCAGTGAAAGAGGGGGGCAAGCTGAAGCTTTCTTT; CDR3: CASSERGGQAEAFF
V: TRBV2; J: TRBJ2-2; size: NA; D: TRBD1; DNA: TGTGCCAGCAGCTCGGGACAGGTCTCTCCCGGGGAGCTGTTTTTT; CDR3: CASSSGQVSPGELFF
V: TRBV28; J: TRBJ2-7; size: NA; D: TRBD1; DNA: TGTGCCAGCAGTTTGACAGGGGGCTCCTACGAGCAGTACTTC; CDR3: CASSLTGGSYEQYF
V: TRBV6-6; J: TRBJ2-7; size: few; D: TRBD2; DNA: TGTGCCAGCAGCCCCCTAGCGGGGGGGAGCTCCTACGAGCAGTACTTC; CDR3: CASSPLAGGSSYEQYF
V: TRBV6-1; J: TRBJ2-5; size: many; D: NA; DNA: TGTGCCAGCAGTGAAAGTCTGCAGACCCAGTACTTC; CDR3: CASSESLQTQYF
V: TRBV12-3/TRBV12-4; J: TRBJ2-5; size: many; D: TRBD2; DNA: TGTGCCAGCAGTCTAGCGGGGTTGGAGACCCAGTACTTC; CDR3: CASSLAGLETQYF
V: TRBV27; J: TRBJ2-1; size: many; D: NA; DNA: TGTGCCAGTACGAGGAGCTCCTACAATGAGCAGTTCTTC; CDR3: CASTRSSYNEQFF
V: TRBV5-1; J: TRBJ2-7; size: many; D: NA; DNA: TGCGCCAGCAGCTTGCCTGCCGGTAGCGGCCAAGGTGGCGAGCAGTACTTC; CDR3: CASSLPAGSGQGGEQYF
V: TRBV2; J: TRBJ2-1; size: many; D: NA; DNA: TGTGCCAGCACCCAGGACTCACTGGCCTACAATGAGCAGTTCTTC; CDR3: CASTQDSLAYNEQFF
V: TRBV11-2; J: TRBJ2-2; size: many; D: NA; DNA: TGTGCCAGCAGCCCGGACCCCGGGGAGCTGTTTTTT; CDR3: CASSPDPGELFF
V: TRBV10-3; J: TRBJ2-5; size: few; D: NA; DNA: TGTGCCATCAGTGAGCCAACCGTGTACCAAGAGACCCAGTACTTC; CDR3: CAISEPTVYQETQYF
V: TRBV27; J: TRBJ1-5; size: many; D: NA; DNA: TGTGCCAGCAGTCCAGGGCAAAAGGGGGCCCAGCATTTT; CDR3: CASSPGQKGAQHF
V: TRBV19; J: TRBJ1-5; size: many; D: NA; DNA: TGTGCCAGTAGTATAGGATTGAACCTAAGGGCCAGGGGTCAGCCCCAGCATTTT; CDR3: CASSIGLNLRARGQPQHF
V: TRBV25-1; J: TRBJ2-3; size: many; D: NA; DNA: TGTGCCAGCAGTGAGTACAGGGCAGGCACAGATACGCAGTATTTT; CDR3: CASSEYRAGTDTQYF
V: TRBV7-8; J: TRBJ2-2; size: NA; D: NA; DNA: TGTGCCAGCAGCTTCTCCGGGACGAGTACCGGGGAGCCGTTTTTT; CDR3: CASSFSGTSTGEPFF
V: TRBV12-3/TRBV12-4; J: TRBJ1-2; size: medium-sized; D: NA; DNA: TGTGCCAGCAGTTTACGAGGGAACTATGGCTACACCTTC; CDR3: CASSLRGNYGYTF
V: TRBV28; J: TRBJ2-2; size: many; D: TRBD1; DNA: TGTGCCAGCAGCGGCGGACAGGGTTTCACCGGGGAGCTGTTTTTT; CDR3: CASSGGQGFTGELFF
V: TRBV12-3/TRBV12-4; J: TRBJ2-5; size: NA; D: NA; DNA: TGTGCCAGCAGTTTAACTGGACTACCCCTCTCCCAGTACTTC; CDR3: CASSLTGLPLSQYF
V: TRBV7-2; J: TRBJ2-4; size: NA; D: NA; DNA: TGTGCCAGCAGCTTACTCCAGGGTAGAAACATTCAGTACTTC; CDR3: CASSLLQGRNIQYF
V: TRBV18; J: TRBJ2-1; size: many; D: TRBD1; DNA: TGTGCCAGCTCACCTTTCCCCCGGACAGGGGGGGGGCTTATCAATGAGCAGTTCTTC; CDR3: CASSPFPRTGGGLINEQFF
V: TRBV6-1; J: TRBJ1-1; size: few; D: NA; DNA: TGTGCCAGCAGTGAAACCTGGGAGGTTAGGACTGAAGCTTTCTTT; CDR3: CASSETWEVRTEAFF
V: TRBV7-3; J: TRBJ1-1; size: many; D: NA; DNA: TGTGCCAGCAGCTTAATCGCGAATATGAACACTGAAGCTTTCTTT; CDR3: CASSLIANMNTEAFF
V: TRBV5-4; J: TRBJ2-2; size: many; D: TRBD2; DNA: TGTGCCAGCACCCGTAATAGCGGGCGAAACACCGGGGAGCTGTTTTTT; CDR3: CASTRNSGRNTGELFF
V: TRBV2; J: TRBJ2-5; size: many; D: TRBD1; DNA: TGTGCCAGCATACAGGCCCAGGGGGCGTATGAGACCCAGTACTTC; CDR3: CASIQAQGAYETQYF
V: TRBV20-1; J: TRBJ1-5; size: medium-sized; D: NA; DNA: TGCAGTGCTAGAGACGGGGGTAGGAGCAATCAGCCCCAGCATTTT; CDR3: CSARDGGRSNQPQHF
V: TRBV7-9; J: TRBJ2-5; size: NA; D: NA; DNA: TGTGCCAGTCATGCTCCGGGGAAAGAGACCCAGTACTTC; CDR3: CASHAPGKETQYF
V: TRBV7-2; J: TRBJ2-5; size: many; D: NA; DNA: TGTGCCAGCAGCTTAGCCTACTCGGAGACCCAGTACTTC; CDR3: CASSLAYSETQYF